The clone carrying this TCR beta chain is medium-sized by frequency. What it binds is unknown. This specimen comes from a study of CXCR3-negative and CXCR3-positive naive CD8 T cells. Study-level points and caveats: Naive subsets displayed similar surface CD5, and TCR strength was inferred from TRB CDR3 properties. Memory CD8+ cells showed much lower diversity, while both naive subsets were comparably high. Naive CXCR3-positive and CXCR3-negative cells shared similar TRBV-TRBJ usage, unlike memory cells. CXCR3-positive naive cells carried more hydrophobic TRB CDR3s than CXCR3-negative naive cells did.

Per germline, CDR1 MNHEY and CDR2 SVGEGT. The CDR3 totals 14 residues. 5' RACE with UMI labels generated the TRB cDNA libraries. TCRdb reprocessed the 5' RACE reads and keeps a single row for each CDR3 protein, giving no DNA. Seen in this sample are 60,000 to 70,000 distinct CDR3 sequences; the ten most common clones hold roughly 0.74%. The TCR originated in a human donor in good health. Some clones in this sample may be carry-over from other donors' samples. The specimen was naive CXCR3+ CD8+ T cells from blood. Subset meaning: CD45RO-CCR7+CD27+CD95- naive CD8+ T cells expressing CXCR3 (TNR3+). The chain couples TRBV6-2 or TRBV6-3 to TRBJ2-7; absent DNA, TCRdb's TRBD1 call cannot be checked. CDR3: CASSPRQVPGEQYF.